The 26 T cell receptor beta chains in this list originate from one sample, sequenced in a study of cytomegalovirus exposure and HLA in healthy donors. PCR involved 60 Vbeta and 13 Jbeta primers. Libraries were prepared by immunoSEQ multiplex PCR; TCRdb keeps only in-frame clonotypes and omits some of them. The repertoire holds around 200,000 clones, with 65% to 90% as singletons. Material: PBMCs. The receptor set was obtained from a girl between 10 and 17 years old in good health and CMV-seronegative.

For the CDR3, the DNA is TGTGCCAGCAGCTTAGGGAGGGGATCCTACGAGCAGTACTTC. Protein product: CASSLGRGSYEQYF. This chain joins TRBV5-4 and TRBJ2-7; 7 positions match TRBD2. This CDR3 has 14 residues. After removal of 2 bases from V and 1 base from J, the junction contained 3 bases not matched to a gene. Germline CDR1 is SGHNT and CDR2 is YYREEE (reference sequence).

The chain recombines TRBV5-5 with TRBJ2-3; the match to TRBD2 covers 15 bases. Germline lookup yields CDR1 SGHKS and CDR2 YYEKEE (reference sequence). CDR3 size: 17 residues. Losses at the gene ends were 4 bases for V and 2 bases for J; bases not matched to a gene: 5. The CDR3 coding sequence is TGTGCCAGCAGCCCAGGACTAGCGGGGGGGCACACAGATACGCAGTATTTT. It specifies CASSPGLAGGHTDTQYF.

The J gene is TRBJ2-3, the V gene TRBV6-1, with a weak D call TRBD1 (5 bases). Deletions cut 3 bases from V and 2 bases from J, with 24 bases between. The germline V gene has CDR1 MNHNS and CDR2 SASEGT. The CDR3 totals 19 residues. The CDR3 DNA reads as TGTGCCAGCAGTGAGTCTTTACTTGGGGCGATTGTTAACACAGATACGCAGTATTTT. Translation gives CASSESLLGAIVNTDTQYF.

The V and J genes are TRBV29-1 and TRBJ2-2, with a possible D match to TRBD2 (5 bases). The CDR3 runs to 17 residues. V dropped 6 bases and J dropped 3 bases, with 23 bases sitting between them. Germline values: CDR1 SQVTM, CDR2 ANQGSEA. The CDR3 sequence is CSVADFYPSGYTGELFF. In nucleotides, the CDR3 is TGCAGCGTCGCGGACTTCTACCCCAGCGGTTACACCGGGGAGCTGTTTTTT.

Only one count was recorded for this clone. The CDR3 DNA reads TGTGCCAGCAGTTTCCCAATCGTTGGGGGGGGGTCCCAGTACTTC. This translates into CASSFPIVGGGSQYF. The rearrangement joins TRBV28 to TRBJ2-5, with 7 bases lining up with TRBD2. CDR3 length equals 15 residues. In germline, CDR1 is MDHEN, CDR2 SYDVKM. The ends lost 3 bases at V and 9 bases at J; junction bases unmatched: 13.

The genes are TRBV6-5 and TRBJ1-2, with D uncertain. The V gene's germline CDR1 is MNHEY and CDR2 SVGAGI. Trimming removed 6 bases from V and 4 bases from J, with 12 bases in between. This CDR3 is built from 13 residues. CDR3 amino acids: CASRARHPYGYTF. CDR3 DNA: TGTGCCAGCAGAGCGCGTCATCCCTATGGCTACACCTTC.

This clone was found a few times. CDR3 sequence reads: CASSRGLGGYGYTF. DNA of the CDR3: TGTGCCAGCAGCAGAGGGTTGGGGGGCTATGGCTACACCTTC. The rearrangement joins TRBV6-5 to TRBJ1-2, with a tentative D call TRBD1 (5 bases). The germline V gene encodes CDR1 MNHEY and CDR2 SVGAGI. V shed 6 bases and J shed 4 bases, with 15 bases lying between them. The CDR3 covers 14 residues.

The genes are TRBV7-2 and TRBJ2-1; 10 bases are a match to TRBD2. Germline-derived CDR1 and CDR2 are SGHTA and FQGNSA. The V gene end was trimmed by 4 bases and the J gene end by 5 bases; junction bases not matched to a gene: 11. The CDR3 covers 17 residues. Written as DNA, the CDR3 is TGTGCCAGCAGCTCAACCCGTTTAGCGGGGGGAAACAATGAGCAGTTCTTC. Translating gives CASSSTRLAGGNNEQFF. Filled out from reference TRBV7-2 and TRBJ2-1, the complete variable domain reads GAGVSQSPSNKVTEKGKDVELRCDPISGHTALYWYRQSLGQGLEFLIYFQGNSAPDKSGLPSDRFSAERTGGSVSTLTIQRTQQEDSAVYLCASSSTRLAGGNNEQFFGPGTRLTVL.

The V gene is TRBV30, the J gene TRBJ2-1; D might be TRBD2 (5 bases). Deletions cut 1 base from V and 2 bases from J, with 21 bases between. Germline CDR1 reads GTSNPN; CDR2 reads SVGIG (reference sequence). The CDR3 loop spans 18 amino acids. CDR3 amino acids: CAWSGIPKTSPAYNEQFF. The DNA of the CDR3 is TGTGCCTGGAGTGGTATCCCTAAAACTAGTCCGGCCTACAATGAGCAGTTCTTC.

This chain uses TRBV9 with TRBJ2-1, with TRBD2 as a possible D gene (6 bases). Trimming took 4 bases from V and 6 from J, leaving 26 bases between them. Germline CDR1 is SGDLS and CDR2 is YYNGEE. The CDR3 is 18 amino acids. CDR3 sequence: CASSKRTLVGGISNEQFF. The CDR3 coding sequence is TGTGCCAGCAGCAAACGGACCCTAGTGGGGGGTATAAGCAATGAGCAGTTCTTC.

The CDR3 protein is CASSYPGQAYEQYF. In DNA, the CDR3 is TGTGCCAGCAGCTATCCGGGACAGGCCTACGAGCAGTACTTC. This sequence joins TRBV5-4 and TRBJ2-7, with 8 bases identical to TRBD1. V lost 3 bases and J lost 2; bases outside the gene matches: 4. This CDR3 is built from 14 residues. Germline CDR1 is SGHNT and CDR2 is YYREEE (reference sequence).

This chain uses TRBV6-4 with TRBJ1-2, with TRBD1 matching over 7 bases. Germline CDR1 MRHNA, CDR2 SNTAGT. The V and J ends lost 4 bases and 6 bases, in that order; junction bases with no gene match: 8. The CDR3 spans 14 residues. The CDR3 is CASSGEGARNGYTF. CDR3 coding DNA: TGTGCCAGCAGTGGAGAGGGGGCACGGAATGGCTACACCTTC.

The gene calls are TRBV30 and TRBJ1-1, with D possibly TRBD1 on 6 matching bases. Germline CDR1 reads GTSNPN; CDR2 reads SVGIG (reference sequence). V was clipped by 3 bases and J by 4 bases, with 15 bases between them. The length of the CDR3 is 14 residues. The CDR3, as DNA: TGTGCCTGGAGCGCCGGGACAATGAGCACTGAAGCTTTCTTT. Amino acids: CAWSAGTMSTEAFF.

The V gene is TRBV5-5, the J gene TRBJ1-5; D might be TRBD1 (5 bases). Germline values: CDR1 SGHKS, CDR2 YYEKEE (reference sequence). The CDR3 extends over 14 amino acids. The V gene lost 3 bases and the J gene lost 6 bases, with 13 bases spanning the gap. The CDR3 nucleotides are TGTGCCAGCAGCTCGGGGGGGGGAGGTCAGCCCCAGCATTTT. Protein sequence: CASSSGGGGQPQHF. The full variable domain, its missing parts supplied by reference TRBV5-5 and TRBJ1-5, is DAGVTQSPTHLIKTRGQQVTLRCSPISGHKSVSWYQQVLGQGPQFIFQYYEKEERGRGNFPDRFSARQFPNYSSELNVNALLLGDSALYLCASSSGGGGQPQHFGDGTRLSIL.

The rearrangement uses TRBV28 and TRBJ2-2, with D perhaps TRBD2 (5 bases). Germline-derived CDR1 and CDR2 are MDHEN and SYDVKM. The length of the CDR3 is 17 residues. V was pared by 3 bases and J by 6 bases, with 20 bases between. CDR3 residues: CASSLGASGRPSGELFF. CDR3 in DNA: TGTGCCAGCAGTTTGGGAGCATCAGGCCGCCCTTCCGGGGAGCTGTTTTTT. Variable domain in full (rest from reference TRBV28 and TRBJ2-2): DVKVTQSSRYLVKRTGEKVFLECVQDMDHENMFWYRQDPGLGLRLIYFSYDVKMKEKGDIPEGYSVSREKKERFSLILESASTNQTSMYLCASSLGASGRPSGELFFGEGSRLTVL.

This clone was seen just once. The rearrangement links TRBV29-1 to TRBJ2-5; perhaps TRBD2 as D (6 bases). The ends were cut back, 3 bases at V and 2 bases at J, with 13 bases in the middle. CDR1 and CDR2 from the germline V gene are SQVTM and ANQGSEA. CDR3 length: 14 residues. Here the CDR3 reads CSVDPRGIQETQYF. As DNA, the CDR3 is TGCAGCGTTGATCCCCGCGGGATTCAAGAGACCCAGTACTTC.

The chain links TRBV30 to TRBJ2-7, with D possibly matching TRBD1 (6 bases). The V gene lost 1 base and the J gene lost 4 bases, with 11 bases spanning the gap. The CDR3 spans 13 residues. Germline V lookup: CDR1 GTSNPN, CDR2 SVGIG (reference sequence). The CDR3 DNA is TGTGCCTGGAGTGACAGGGCCCCTTACGAGCAGTACTTC. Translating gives CAWSDRAPYEQYF.

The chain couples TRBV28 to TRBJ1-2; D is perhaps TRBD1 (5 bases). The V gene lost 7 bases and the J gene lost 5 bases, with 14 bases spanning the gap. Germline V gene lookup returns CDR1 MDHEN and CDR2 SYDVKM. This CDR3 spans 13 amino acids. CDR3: CASTEPGGYGYTF. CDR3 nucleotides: TGTGCCAGCACCGAACCGGGGGGTTATGGCTACACCTTC.

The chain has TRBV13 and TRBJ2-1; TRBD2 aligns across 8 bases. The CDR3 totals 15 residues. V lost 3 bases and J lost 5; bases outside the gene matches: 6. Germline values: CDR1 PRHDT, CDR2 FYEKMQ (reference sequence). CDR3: CASSFSRGGNNEQFF. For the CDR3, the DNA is TGTGCCAGCAGCTTTTCACGGGGGGGTAACAATGAGCAGTTCTTC.

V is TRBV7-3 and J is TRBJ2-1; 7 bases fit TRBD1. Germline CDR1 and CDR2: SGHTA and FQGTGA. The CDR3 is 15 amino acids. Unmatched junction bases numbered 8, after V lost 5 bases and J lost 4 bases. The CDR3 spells CASSPARGLYNEQFF. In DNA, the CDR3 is TGTGCCAGCAGCCCCGCAAGGGGGCTATACAATGAGCAGTTCTTC.

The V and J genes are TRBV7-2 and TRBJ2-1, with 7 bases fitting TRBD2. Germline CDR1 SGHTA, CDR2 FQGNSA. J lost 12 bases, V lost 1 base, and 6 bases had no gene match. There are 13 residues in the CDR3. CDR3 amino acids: CASSLGRAGRQFF. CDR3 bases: TGTGCCAGCAGCTTAGGAAGAGCGGGGCGGCAGTTCTTC.

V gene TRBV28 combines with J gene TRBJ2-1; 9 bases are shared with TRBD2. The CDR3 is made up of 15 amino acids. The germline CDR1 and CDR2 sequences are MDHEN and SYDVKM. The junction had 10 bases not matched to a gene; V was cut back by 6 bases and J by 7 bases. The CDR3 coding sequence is TGTGCCAGCAGATATGCGGGAGGGCCCGGGAATGAGCAGTTCTTC. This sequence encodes CASRYAGGPGNEQFF.

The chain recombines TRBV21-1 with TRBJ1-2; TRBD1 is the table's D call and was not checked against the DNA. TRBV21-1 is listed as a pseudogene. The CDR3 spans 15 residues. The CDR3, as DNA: TGTGCCAGCAGCCGCCACAGGGGGCGGACAGATGGCTACACCTTC. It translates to CASSRHRGRTDGYTF.

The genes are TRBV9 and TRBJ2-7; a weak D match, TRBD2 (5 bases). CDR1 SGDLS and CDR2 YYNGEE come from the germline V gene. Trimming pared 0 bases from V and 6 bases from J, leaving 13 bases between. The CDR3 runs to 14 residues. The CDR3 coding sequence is TGTGCCAGCAGCGTAGCCCGAAGCGGAGGCGAGCAGTACTTC. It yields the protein CASSVARSGGEQYF. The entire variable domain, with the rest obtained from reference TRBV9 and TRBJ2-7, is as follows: DSGVTQTPKHLITATGQRVTLRCSPRSGDLSVYWYQQSLDQGLQFLIQYYNGEERAKGNILERFSAQQFPDLHSELNLSSLELGDSALYFCASSVARSGGEQYFGPGTRLTVT.

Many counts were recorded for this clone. The CDR3 region is CASSKETDRTLLRVQPQTYNEQFF. In nucleotides, the CDR3 is TGTGCCAGCAGCAAAGAGACAGACAGGACACTTTTAAGGGTGCAACCCCAAACCTACAATGAGCAGTTCTTC. The V gene is TRBV21-1, the J gene TRBJ2-1; TRBD1, as called in the table, went unchecked against the DNA. TRBV21-1 is listed as a pseudogene. CDR3 length equals 24 residues.

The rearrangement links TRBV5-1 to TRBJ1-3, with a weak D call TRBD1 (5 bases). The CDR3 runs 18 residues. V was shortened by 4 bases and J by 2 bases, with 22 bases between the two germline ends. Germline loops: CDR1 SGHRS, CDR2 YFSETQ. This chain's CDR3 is CASSEWTQGSVPGNTIYF. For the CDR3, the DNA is TGCGCCAGCAGCGAATGGACCCAGGGATCCGTCCCTGGAAACACCATATATTTT.